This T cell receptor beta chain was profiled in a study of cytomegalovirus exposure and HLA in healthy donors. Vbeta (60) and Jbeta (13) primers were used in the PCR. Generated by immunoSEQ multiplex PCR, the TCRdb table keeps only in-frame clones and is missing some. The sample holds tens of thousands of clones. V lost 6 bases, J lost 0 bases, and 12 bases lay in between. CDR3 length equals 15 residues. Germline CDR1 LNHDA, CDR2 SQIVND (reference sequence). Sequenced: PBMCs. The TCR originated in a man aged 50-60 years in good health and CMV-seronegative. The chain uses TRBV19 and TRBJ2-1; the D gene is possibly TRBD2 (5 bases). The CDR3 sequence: CASSGLVYSYNEQFF. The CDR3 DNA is TGTGCCAGTAGCGGACTGGTCTACTCCTACAATGAGCAGTTCTTC.